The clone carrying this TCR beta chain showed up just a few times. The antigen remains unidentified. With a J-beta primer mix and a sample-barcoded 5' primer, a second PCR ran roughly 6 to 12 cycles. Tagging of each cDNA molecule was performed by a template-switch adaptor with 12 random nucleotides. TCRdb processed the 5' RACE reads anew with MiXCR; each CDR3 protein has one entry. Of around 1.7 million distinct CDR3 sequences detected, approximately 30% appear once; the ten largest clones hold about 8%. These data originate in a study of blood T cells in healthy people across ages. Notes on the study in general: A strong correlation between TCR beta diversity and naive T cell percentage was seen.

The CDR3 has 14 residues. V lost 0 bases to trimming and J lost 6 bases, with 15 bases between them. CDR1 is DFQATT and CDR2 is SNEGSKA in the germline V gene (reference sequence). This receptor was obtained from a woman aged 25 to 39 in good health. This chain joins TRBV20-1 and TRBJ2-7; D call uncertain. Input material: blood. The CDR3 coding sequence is TGCAGTGCTAGAGATCGAGAGAAAATGGTCGAGCAGTACTTC. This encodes CSARDREKMVEQYF.